This entry lists 15 T cell receptor beta chains sequenced from one sample in a study of T cell changes during pregnancy in multiple sclerosis. Some clones are missing from TCRdb's copy, which holds only in-frame ones; the method was immunoSEQ multiplex PCR. The sample contains some 93,000 clones, roughly 92% of which appear only once. The starting material was peripheral blood, obtained after pregnancy. All receptors come from a female donor with multiple sclerosis, enrolled in a pregnancy study.

The J gene is TRBJ2-1, the V gene TRBV10-3; D might be TRBD2 (6 bases). The V end lost 0 bases, the J end lost 7 bases, and 10 bases lay between the germline ends. Germline-derived CDR1 and CDR2 are ENHRY and SYGVKD. The CDR3 has 14 residues. The CDR3 region has the DNA TGTGCCATCAGTGAGTCCGGGAGAGTAAATGAGCAGTTCTTC. Its translation is CAISESGRVNEQFF.

V is TRBV4-1 and J is TRBJ1-1, with D perhaps matching TRBD1 (5 bases). Trimming left V 0 bases short and J 1 base short, with 12 bases between. There are 16 residues in the CDR3. Germline CDR1 reads MGHRA; CDR2 reads YSYEKL. CDR3 residues: CASSQEGRQRNTEAFF. The CDR3 nucleotides read TGCGCCAGCAGCCAAGAAGGAAGACAGAGGAACACTGAAGCTTTCTTT.

The genes are TRBV4-1 and TRBJ2-7, with TRBD2 as a possible D gene (6 bases). This CDR3 has 15 residues. V was trimmed by 1 base and J by 5 bases, leaving 15 bases between them. CDR1 and CDR2 from the germline V gene are MGHRA and YSYEKL. CDR3 in amino acids: CASSQGPGEVHEQYF. CDR3 nucleotide sequence: TGCGCCAGCAGCCAAGGTCCGGGAGAGGTCCACGAGCAGTACTTC.

The V gene is TRBV27, the J gene TRBJ1-1; D is perhaps TRBD1 (5 bases). The V end lost 5 bases, the J end lost 5 bases, and 12 bases lay between the germline ends. Germline lookup yields CDR1 MNHEY and CDR2 SMNVEV (reference sequence). The CDR3 length is 13 residues. CDR3 residues: CASSPGLVTEAFF. CDR3 in DNA: TGTGCCAGCAGTCCGGGACTAGTAACTGAAGCTTTCTTT.

The chain combines TRBV9 with TRBJ2-1; 11 bases align to TRBD2. This CDR3 is 16 amino acids long. The germline CDR1 and CDR2 sequences are SGDLS and YYNGEE. The junction had 6 bases not matched to a gene; V was cut back by 2 bases and J by 5 bases. CDR3 DNA: TGTGCCAGCAGCGTTTTTAGCGGGGGGGATAACAATGAGCAGTTCTTC. This translates into CASSVFSGGDNNEQFF.

The genes are TRBV7-9 and TRBJ2-7; D not resolved. The CDR3 has 12 residues. Germline CDR1 and CDR2: SEHNR and FQNEAQ (reference sequence). Trimming stripped 5 bases from V and 8 bases from J, with 13 bases between. CDR3 protein: CASSPLMGQQYF. The CDR3 DNA reads as TGTGCCAGCAGCCCCCTGATGGGCCAGCAGTACTTC.

This clone was recorded once. This chain connects TRBV18 to TRBJ1-4; D gene ambiguous. Trimming stripped 2 bases from V and 8 bases from J, with 12 bases between. This CDR3 is built from 14 residues. Per germline, CDR1 KGHSH and CDR2 LQKENI. The CDR3 DNA follows: TGTGCCAGCTCACCAGAACTGGGCGGGGAAAAACTGTTTTTT. Its protein is CASSPELGGEKLFF.

Of note for this clone: The germline gene is not matched at one end of the junction; a read error may be the cause. The chain carries TRBV7-2 and TRBJ1-1; D is possibly TRBD1 (6 bases). CDR3 length: 13 amino acids. Germline V gene data show CDR1 as SGHTA and CDR2 as FQGNSA. The CDR3 nucleotides are TGTGCCAGCAGCTTGTCCGGGACAACGGCCTCGGACTTT. It encodes CASSLSGTTASDF.

The V and J genes are TRBV2 and TRBJ1-4; 10 nucleotides align to TRBD1. Trimming at V came to 7 bases and at J to 7 bases, leaving 15 bases not matched to a gene. The CDR3 is 17 residues long. Germline V lookup: CDR1 SNHLY, CDR2 FYNNEI. The CDR3 coding sequence is TGTGCCAGCACCGTAGACAGGGGGCGAATATCTAGTGAAAAACTGTTTTTT. Its translation: CASTVDRGRISSEKLFF.

The V call is TRBV13, the J call TRBJ2-7; possible D gene TRBD2, 6 bases. The germline CDR1 and CDR2 sequences are PRHDT and FYEKMQ (reference sequence). This CDR3 has 15 residues. With 2 bases removed from V and 7 bases from J, the gap between germline ends came to 18 bases. The CDR3 DNA reads as TGTGCCAGCAGCTTATCGGACGGGGGTTACGTAGAGCAGTACTTC. This translates into CASSLSDGGYVEQYF.

J is TRBJ1-2 and V is TRBV5-6, with TRBD1 matching over 8 bases. The V segment lost 4 bases and the J segment 3 bases; nucleotides outside the gene matches: 5. CDR1 and CDR2 (germline): SGHDT, YYEEEE. The length of the CDR3 is 14 residues. CDR3 coding DNA: TGTGCCAGCAGCCGGGACAGGAAATACTATGGCTACACCTTC. Protein: CASSRDRKYYGYTF.

The V gene is TRBV10-3, the J gene TRBJ1-2; D possibly corresponds to TRBD1 (5 bases). The CDR3 consists of 17 residues. Looked up from germline, CDR1 is ENHRY and CDR2 is SYGVKD. V lost 4 bases to trimming and J lost 4 bases, with 22 bases between them. The CDR3 DNA reads TGTGCCATCAGTGGTCGGTCGTGGGACGGAGGGCTCTATGGCTACACCTTC. Its protein product is CAISGRSWDGGLYGYTF.

This rearrangement joins TRBV5-6 to TRBJ1-1; 7 bases are a match to TRBD1. Germline V gene data show CDR1 as SGHDT and CDR2 as YYEEEE. Losses at the gene ends were 2 bases for V and 0 bases for J; bases not matched to a gene: 1. CDR3 length: 14 residues. Here the CDR3 reads CASSLTGVNTEAFF. DNA of the CDR3: TGTGCCAGCAGCTTAACAGGGGTGAACACTGAAGCTTTCTTT.

The chain employs TRBV5-1 and TRBJ1-1, with 10 nucleotides matching TRBD1. V lost 4 bases and J lost 7; bases outside the gene matches: 10. From germline, CDR1 is SGHRS and CDR2 YFSETQ. The CDR3 has 15 residues. For the CDR3, the DNA is TGCGCCAGCAGCCCCGGGACAGGGGAGGTCGGTGAAGCTTTCTTT. It translates to CASSPGTGEVGEAFF.

This clone was recorded a few times. This chain joins TRBV2 and TRBJ1-1; 8 bases are shared with TRBD1. V dropped 6 bases and J dropped 5; count of bases not matched to a gene: 2. From germline, CDR1 is SNHLY and CDR2 FYNNEI. CDR3 length equals 12 residues. The DNA of the CDR3 is TGTGCCAGCAGGGACAGGGATACTGAAGCTTTCTTT. Encoded protein: CASRDRDTEAFF.